This T cell receptor (beta chain) stems from a study of CD4 and CD8 cells across lung adenocarcinoma regions. Each CDR3 protein is one row after TCRdb ran MiXCR on the PCR reads. Of some 22,000 distinct CDR3 sequences detected, 52% appear once; the ten largest clones hold about 20%. Sequences were obtained from CD4+ T cells from the center of a lung tumor. The source is a male donor with lung adenocarcinoma. The CD4 and CD8 labels of this study may be unreliable.

The CDR3 bases are TGTGCCAGCAGGGCCAGCGGGAGTAGCAATGAGCAGTTCTTC. Amino acid sequence: CASRASGSSNEQFF. V and J are TRBV7-2 and TRBJ2-1; the match to TRBD2 covers 8 bases. CDR1 SGHTA and CDR2 FQGNSA come from the germline V gene. Germline trimming cut 6 bases from V and 6 bases from J; bases unmatched to any gene: 7. The CDR3 totals 14 residues.